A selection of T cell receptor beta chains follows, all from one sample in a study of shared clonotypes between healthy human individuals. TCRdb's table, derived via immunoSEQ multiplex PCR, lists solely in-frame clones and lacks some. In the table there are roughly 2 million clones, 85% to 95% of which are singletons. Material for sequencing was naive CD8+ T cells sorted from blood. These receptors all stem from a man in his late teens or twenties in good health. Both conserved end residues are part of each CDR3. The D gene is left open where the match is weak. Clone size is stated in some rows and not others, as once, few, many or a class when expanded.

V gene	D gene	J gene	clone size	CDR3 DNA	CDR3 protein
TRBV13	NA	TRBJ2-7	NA	TGTGCCAGCAGCAGCGTATCCCGGGGCGAGCAGTACTTC	CASSSVSRGEQYF
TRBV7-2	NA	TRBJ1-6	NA	TGTGCCAGCAGCAGTCGACAGCTTGGGTCACCCCTCCACTTT	CASSSRQLGSPLHF
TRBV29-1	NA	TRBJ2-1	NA	TGCAGCGTTGAAGGGGGGGTTGCCAGGGGCGATATCTCCTACAATGAGCAGTTCTTC	CSVEGGVARGDISYNEQFF
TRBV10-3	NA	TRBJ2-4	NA	TGTGCCATCAGTGAGCAGGACCTAGCCAAAAACATTCAGTACTTC	CAISEQDLAKNIQYF
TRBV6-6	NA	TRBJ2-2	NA	TGTGCCAGCAGTACCAACCGAGGGGAGACCGGGGAGCTGTTTTTT	CASSTNRGETGELFF
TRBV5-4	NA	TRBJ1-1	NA	TGTGCCAGCAGCTTGGAGGTGGGAAGAGGTGAAGCTTTCTTT	CASSLEVGRGEAFF
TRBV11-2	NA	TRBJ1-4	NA	TGTGCCAGCAGCCCCCAAGTTGGGTTCGGGCCCACTAATGAAAAACTGTTTTTT	CASSPQVGFGPTNEKLFF
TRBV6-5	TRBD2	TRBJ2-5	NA	TGTGCCAGCAGTTACTCGGGACTAGGCCAAGAGACCCAGTACTTC	CASSYSGLGQETQYF
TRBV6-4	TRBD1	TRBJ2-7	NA	TGTGCCAGCAGTGAACAGGGGGGCTACGAGCAGTACTTC	CASSEQGGYEQYF
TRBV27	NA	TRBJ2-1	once	TGTGCCAGCAGTTCACTAGCAGAGTACAATGAGCAGTTCTTC	CASSSLAEYNEQFF
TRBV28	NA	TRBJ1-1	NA	TGTGCCAGCAGTCGCACTGAGAACACTGAAGCTTTCTTT	CASSRTENTEAFF
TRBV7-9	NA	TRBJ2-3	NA	TGTGCCAGCAGCCCCCCCGGGGTGGATACGCAGTATTTT	CASSPPGVDTQYF
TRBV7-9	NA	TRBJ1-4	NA	TGTGCCAGCAGCTTAGCCCACCGGGACGCAGATGAAAAACTGTTTTTT	CASSLAHRDADEKLFF
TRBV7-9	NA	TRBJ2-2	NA	TGTGCCAGCAGCCGTGGTGGCGGCGGGGAGCTGTTTTTT	CASSRGGGGELFF
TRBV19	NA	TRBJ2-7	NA	TGTGCCAGTAGTTATAGAACGTCCTACGAGCAGTACTTC	CASSYRTSYEQYF
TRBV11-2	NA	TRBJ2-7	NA	TGTGCCAGCAGCTTAGAAGGAGGGATCGAGCAGTACTTC	CASSLEGGIEQYF
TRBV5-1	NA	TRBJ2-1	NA	TGCGCCAGCAGCTTGCGGGGGCGCGATGAGCAGTTCTTC	CASSLRGRDEQFF
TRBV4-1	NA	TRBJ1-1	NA	TGCGCCAGCAGCCCTGGGGGGAGCGAAGCTTTCTTT	CASSPGGSEAFF
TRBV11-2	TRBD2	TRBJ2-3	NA	TGTGCCAGCAGCAAACTAGCGGGAGCTCCAGATACGCAGTATTTT	CASSKLAGAPDTQYF
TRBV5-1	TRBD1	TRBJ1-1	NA	TGCGCCAGCACACGGGGGACAGGGGTCACTGAAGCTTTCTTT	CASTRGTGVTEAFF
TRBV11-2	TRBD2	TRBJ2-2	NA	TGTGCCAGCAGCTTAGCGGGAGGGAACACCGGGGAGCTGTTTTTT	CASSLAGGNTGELFF
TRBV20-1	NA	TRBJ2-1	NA	TGCAGTGCCAGACTAGTCGATGAGCAGTTCTTC	CSARLVDEQFF
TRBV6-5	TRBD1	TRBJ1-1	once	TGTGCCAGCACTAACAGGGGATACGGCACTGAAGCTTTCTTT	CASTNRGYGTEAFF
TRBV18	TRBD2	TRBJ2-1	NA	TGTGCCAGCTCACCGTGGACTAGCGGGGGCTCCTACAATGAGCAGTTCTTC	CASSPWTSGGSYNEQFF
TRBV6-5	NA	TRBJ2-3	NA	TGTGCCAGCAGTTACTCTAGGGGAAGCACAGATACGCAGTATTTT	CASSYSRGSTDTQYF
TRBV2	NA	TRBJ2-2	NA	TGTGCCAGCAGTGAGGCGGAACAGAGCTTCTACACCGGGGAGCTGTTTTTT	CASSEAEQSFYTGELFF
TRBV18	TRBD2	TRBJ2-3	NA	TGTGCCAGCTCACCAACTTGGGATAGCGGGACTAGCACAGATACGCAGTATTTT	CASSPTWDSGTSTDTQYF
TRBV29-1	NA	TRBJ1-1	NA	TGCAGCGTTGCGAGCCCGCCGAACACTGAAGCTTTCTTT	CSVASPPNTEAFF
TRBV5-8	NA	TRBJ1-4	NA	TGTGCCAGCAGCTTCGAAGGACGGACCAATGAAAAACTGTTTTTT	CASSFEGRTNEKLFF
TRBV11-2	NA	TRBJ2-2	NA	TGTGCCAGCAGCCCTCCGATCGGGGAGCTGTTTTTT	CASSPPIGELFF
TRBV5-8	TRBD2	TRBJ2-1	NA	TGTGCCAGCAGCCCAACGCTAGCGGGATACGGTAGTGAGCAGTTCTTC	CASSPTLAGYGSEQFF
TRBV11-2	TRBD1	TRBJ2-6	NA	TGTGCCAGCAGCCCAGTGGGACAGAGTTCTGGCGCCAACGTCCTGACTTTC	CASSPVGQSSGANVLTF
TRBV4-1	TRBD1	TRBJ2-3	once	TGCGCCAGCAGCCAGATGGCGCAGGGGGAAGATACGCAGTATTTT	CASSQMAQGEDTQYF
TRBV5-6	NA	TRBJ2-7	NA	TGTGCCAGCATCAAGGCGGGAACCCGACCGTACTTC	CASIKAGTRPYF
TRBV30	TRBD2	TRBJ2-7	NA	TGTGCCTGGAAAAGCCCTCAAGCGGGGGACCCCTACGAGCAGTACTTC	CAWKSPQAGDPYEQYF
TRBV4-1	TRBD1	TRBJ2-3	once	TGCGCCAGCAGCCAAGAGAGACAGGGGGTACATACGCAGTATTTT	CASSQERQGVHTQYF
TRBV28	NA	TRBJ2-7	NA	TGTGCCAGCAGTTTTGAACGGAATTACGAGCAGTACTTC	CASSFERNYEQYF
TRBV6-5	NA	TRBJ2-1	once	TGTGCCAGCAGCCACGGTCATGAGCAGTTCTTC	CASSHGHEQFF
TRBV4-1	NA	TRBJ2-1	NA	TGCGCCAGCAGCCAGGTACGGGGGTTCGATGAGCAGTTCTTC	CASSQVRGFDEQFF
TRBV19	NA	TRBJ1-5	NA	TGTGCCAGTGGACGGTACAATCAGCCCCAGCATTTT	CASGRYNQPQHF
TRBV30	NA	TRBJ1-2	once	TGTGCCTGGGCCTTGGGGGGTTATGGCTACACCTTC	CAWALGGYGYTF